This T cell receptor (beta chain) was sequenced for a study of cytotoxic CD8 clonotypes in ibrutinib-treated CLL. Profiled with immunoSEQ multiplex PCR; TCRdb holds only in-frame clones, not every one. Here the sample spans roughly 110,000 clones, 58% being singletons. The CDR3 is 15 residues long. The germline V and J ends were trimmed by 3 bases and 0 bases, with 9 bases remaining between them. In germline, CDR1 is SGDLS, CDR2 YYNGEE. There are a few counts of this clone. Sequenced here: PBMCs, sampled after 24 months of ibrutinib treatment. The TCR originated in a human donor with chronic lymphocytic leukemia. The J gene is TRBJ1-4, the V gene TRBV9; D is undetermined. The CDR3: CASSASGATNEKLFF. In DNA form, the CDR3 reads TGTGCCAGCAGCGCTTCGGGAGCAACTAATGAAAAACTGTTTTTT.